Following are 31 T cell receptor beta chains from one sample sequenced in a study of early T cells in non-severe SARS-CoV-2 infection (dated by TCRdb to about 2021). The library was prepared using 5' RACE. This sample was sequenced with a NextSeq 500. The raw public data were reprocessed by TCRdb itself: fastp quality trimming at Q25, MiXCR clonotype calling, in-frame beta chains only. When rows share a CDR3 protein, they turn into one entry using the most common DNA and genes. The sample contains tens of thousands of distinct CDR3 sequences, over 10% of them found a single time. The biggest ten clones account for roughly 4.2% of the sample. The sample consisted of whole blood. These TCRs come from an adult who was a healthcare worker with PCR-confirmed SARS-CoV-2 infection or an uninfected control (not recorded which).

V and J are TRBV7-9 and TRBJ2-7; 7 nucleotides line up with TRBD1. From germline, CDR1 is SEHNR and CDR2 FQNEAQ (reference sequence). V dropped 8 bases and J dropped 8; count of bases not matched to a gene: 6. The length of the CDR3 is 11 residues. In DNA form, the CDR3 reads TGTGCCAGCTCGGGACAGATCAAGCAGTACTTC. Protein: CASSGQIKQYF.

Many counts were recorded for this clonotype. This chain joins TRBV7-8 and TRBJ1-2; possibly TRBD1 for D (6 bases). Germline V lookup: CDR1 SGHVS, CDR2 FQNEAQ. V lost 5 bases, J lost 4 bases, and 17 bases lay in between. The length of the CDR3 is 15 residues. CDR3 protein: CASSLLTGPSYGYTF. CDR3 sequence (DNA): TGTGCCAGCAGCCTACTAACAGGGCCCAGCTATGGCTACACCTTC.

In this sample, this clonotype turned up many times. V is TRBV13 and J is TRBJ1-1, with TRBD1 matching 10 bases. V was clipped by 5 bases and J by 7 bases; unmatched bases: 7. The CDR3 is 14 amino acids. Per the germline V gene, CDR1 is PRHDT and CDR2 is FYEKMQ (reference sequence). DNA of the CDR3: TGTGCCAGCAGCGTGACAGGGGGCCTCAGTGAAGCTTTCTTT. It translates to CASSVTGGLSEAFF.

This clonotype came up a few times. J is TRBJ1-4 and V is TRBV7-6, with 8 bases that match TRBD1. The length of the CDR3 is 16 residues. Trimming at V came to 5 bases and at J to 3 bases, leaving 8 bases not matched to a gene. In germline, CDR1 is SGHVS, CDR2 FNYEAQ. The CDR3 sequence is CASSVQGAGANEKLFF. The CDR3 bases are TGTGCCAGCAGCGTCCAGGGGGCCGGGGCTAATGAAAAACTGTTTTTT.

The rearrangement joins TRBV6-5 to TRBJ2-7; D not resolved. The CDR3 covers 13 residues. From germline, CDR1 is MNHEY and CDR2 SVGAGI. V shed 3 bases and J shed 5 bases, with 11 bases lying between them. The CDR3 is CASSYRQAHEQYF. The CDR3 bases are TGTGCCAGCAGTTATCGTCAGGCGCACGAGCAGTACTTC.

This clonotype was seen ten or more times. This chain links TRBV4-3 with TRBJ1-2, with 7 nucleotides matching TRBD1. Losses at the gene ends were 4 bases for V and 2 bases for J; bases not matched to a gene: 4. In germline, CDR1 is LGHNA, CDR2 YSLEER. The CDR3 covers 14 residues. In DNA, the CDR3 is TGCGCCAGCAGCCGGGGACAGACAAACTATGGCTACACCTTC. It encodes CASSRGQTNYGYTF.

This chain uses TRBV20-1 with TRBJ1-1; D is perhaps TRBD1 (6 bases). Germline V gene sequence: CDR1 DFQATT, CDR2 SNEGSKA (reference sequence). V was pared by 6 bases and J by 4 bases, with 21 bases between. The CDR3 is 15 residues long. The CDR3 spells CSAPSSGAPVTEAFF. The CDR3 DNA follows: TGCAGTGCCCCTTCCTCGGGGGCCCCGGTCACTGAAGCTTTCTTT.

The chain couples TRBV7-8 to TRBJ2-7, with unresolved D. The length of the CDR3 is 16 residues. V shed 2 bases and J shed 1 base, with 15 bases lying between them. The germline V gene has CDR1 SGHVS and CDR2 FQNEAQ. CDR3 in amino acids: CASSLRGQVLSYEQYF. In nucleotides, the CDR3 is TGTGCCAGCAGCTTAAGAGGCCAGGTCCTTTCCTACGAGCAGTACTTC.

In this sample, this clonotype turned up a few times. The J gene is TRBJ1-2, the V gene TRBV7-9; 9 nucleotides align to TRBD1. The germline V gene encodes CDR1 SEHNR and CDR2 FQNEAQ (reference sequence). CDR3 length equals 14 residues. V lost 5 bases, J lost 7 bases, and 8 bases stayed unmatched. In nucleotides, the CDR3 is TGTGCCAGCAGCCAGCCCGGGACAGGGCTTGGCTACACCTTC. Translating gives CASSQPGTGLGYTF.

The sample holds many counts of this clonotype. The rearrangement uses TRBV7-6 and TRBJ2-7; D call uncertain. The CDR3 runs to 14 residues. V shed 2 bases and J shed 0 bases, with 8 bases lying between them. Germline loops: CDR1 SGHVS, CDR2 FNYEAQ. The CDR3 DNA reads TGTGCCAGCAGCTTAACAGAAAGCTCCTACGAGCAGTACTTC. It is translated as CASSLTESSYEQYF.

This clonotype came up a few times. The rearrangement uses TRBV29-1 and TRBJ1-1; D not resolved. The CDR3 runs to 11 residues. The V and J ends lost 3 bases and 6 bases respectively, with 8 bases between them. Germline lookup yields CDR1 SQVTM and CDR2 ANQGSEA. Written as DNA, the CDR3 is TGCAGCGTTGAGAAGTACGCTGAAGCTTTCTTT. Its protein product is CSVEKYAEAFF.

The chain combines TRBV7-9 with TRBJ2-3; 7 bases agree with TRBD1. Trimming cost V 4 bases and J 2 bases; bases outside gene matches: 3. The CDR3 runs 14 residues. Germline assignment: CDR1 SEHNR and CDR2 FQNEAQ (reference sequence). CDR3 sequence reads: CASSSGQPTDTQYF. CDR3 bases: TGTGCCAGCAGCTCGGGACAGCCCACAGATACGCAGTATTTT.

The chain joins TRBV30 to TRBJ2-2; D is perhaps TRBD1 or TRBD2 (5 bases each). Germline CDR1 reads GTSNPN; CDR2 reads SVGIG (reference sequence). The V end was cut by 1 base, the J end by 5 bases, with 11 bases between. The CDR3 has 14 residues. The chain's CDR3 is CAWSAGQPTGELFF. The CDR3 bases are TGTGCCTGGAGTGCGGGGCAGCCGACCGGGGAGCTGTTTTTT.

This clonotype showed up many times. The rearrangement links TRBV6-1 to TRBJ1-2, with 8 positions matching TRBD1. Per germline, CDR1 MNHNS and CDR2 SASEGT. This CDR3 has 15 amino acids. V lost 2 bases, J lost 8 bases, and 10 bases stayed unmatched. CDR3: CASSETGGASEGYTF. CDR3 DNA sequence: TGTGCCAGCAGTGAAACAGGGGGAGCCTCGGAGGGCTACACCTTC.

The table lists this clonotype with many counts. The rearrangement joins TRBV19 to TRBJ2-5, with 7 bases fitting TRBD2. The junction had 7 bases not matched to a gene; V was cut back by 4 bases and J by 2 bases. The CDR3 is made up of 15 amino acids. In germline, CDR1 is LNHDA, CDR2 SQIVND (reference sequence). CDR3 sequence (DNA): TGTGCCAGTAGTAAGGGCTGGGGGGGGCAAGAGACCCAGTACTTC. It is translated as CASSKGWGGQETQYF.

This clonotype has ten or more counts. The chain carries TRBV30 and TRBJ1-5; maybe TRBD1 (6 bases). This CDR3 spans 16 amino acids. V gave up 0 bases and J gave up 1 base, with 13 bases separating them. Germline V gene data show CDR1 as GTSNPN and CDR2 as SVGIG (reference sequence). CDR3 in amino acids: CAWSVQGGMSNQPQHF. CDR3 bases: TGTGCCTGGAGTGTACAGGGAGGGATGAGCAATCAGCCCCAGCATTTT.

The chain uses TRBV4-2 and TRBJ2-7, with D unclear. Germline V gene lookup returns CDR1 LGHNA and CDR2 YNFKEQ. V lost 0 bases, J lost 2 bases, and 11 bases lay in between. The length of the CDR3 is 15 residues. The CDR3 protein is CASSQDPLSPYEQYF. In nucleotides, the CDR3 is TGTGCCAGCAGCCAAGATCCATTATCCCCCTACGAGCAGTACTTC.

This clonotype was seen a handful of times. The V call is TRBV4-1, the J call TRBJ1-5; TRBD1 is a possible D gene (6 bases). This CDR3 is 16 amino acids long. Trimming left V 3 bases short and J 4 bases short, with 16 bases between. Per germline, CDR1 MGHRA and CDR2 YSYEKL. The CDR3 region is CASSQLGQPFNQPQHF. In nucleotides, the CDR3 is TGCGCCAGCAGCCAGCTTGGACAGCCCTTTAATCAGCCCCAGCATTTT.

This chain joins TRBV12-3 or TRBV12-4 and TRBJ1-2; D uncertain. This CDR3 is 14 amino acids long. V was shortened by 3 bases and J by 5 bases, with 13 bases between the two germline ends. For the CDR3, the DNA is TGTGCCAGCAGTTTGGGTAACTCCGCTTATGGCTACACCTTC. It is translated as CASSLGNSAYGYTF.

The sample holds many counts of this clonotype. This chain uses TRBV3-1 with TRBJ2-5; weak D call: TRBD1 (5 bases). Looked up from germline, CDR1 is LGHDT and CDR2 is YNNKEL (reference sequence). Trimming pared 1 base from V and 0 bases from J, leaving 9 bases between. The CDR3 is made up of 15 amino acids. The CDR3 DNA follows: TGTGCCAGCAGCCAAGCCACAGGCTACCAAGAGACCCAGTACTTC. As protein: CASSQATGYQETQYF.

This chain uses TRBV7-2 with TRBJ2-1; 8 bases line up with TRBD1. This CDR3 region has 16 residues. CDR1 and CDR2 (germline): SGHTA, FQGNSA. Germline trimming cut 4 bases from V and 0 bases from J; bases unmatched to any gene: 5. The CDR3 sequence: CASSSPGTGSYNEQFF. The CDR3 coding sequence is TGTGCCAGCAGCTCCCCAGGGACAGGCTCCTACAATGAGCAGTTCTTC.

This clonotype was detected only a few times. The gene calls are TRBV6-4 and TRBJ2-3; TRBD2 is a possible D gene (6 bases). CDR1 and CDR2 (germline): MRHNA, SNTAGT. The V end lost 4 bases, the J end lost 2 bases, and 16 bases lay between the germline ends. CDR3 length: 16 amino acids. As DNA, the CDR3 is TGTGCCAGCAGTGTCCCGTGCCGGGGACTCACAGATACGCAGTATTTT. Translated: CASSVPCRGLTDTQYF.

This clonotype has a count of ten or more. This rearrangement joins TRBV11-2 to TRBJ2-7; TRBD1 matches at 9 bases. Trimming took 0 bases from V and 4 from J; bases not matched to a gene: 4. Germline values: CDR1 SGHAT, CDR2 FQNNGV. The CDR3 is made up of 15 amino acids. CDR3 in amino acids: CASSLEAGTGYEQYF. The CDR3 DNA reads TGTGCCAGCAGCTTAGAGGCCGGGACAGGGTACGAGCAGTACTTC.

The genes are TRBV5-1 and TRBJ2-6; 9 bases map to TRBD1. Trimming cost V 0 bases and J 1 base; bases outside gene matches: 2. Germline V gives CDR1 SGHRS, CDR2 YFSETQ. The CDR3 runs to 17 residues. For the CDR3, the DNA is TGCGCCAGCAGCTTGGCCGGGACAGGGTCTGGGGCCAACGTCCTGACTTTC. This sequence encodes CASSLAGTGSGANVLTF.

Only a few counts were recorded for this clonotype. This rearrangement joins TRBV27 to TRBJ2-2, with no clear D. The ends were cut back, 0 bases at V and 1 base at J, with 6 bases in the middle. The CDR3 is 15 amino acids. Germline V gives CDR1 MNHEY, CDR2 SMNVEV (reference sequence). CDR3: CASSLSILNTGELFF. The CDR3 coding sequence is TGTGCCAGCAGTTTATCGATACTGAACACCGGGGAGCTGTTTTTT.

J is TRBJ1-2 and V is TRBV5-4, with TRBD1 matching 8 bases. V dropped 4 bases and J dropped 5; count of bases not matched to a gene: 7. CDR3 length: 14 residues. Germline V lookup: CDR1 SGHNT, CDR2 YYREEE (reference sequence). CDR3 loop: CASSPDRDPYGYTF. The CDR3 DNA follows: TGTGCCAGCAGCCCGGACAGGGATCCGTATGGCTACACCTTC.

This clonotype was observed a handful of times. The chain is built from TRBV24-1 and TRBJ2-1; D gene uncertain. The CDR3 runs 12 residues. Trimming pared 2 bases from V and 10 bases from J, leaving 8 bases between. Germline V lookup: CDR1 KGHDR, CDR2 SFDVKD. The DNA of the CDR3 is TGTGCCACCAGTGATTCCAACTCCGAGCAGTTCTTC. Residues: CATSDSNSEQFF.

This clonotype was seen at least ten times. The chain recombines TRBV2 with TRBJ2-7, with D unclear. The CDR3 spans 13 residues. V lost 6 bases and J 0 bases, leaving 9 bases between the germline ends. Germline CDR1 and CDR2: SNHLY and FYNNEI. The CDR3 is CASRENYSYEQYF. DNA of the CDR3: TGTGCCAGCAGGGAGAATTACTCCTACGAGCAGTACTTC.

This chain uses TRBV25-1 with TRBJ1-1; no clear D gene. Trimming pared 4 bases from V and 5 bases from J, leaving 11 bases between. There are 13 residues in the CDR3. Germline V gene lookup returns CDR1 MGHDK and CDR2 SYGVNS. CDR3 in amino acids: CASSGGEGTEAFF. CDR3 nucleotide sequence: TGTGCCAGCAGTGGCGGGGAAGGGACTGAAGCTTTCTTT. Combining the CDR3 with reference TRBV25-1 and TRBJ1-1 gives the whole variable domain EADIYQTPRYLVIGTGKKITLECSQTMGHDKMYWYQQDPGMELHLIHYSYGVNSTEKGDLSSESTVSRIRTEHFPLTLESARPSHTSQYLCASSGGEGTEAFFGQGTRLTVV.

The chain's CDR3 is CASSPVAGGLNEQFF. The CDR3 region has the DNA TGTGCCAGCTCACCGGTAGCGGGGGGACTTAATGAGCAGTTCTTC. This chain joins TRBV18 and TRBJ2-1, with 10 bases fitting TRBD2. J gave up 7 bases and V 3 bases, and 6 bases lay outside the gene matches. The germline V gene encodes CDR1 KGHSH and CDR2 LQKENI. The CDR3 runs 15 residues.

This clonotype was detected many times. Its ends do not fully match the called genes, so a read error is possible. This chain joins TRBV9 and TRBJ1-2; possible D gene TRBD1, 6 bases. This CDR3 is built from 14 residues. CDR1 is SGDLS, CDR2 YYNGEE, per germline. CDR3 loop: CASTVGGTGYGYTF. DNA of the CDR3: TGTGCCAGCACCGTAGGGGGTACTGGGTATGGCTACACCTTC.